Listed below are T cell receptor beta chains from one sample, sequenced in a study of T cell responses to AZD1222 COVID-19 vaccine. Libraries were prepared by immunoSEQ multiplex PCR; TCRdb keeps only in-frame clonotypes and omits some of them. The table includes fewer than 120,000 clones, about 88% detected once. Sequencing was performed on peripheral blood, taken on day 0 of AZD1222 vaccination. The receptors derive from an adult in good health. CDR3s include the opening cysteine and the closing phenylalanine or tryptophan. The D gene is left open where the match is weak. Clone size appears in some rows only: once, few, many, or a class for an expanded clone.

J,size,V,D,CDR3,DNA
TRBJ1-5,-,TRBV6-5,-,CASSYSGSGIQPQHF,TGTGCCAGCAGTTATTCAGGGTCGGGAATTCAGCCCCAGCATTTT
TRBJ2-5,-,TRBV10-3,TRBD1,CAIRPAGGTETQYF,TGTGCCATCAGGCCCGCAGGGGGAACAGAGACCCAGTACTTC
TRBJ2-7,once,TRBV6-5,TRBD1,CASSYGQGAYEQYF,TGTGCCAGCAGTTACGGGCAGGGGGCGTACGAGCAGTACTTC
TRBJ1-2,-,TRBV7-2,TRBD1,CASRGGISNYGYTF,TGTGCCAGCAGAGGGGGCATCTCTAACTATGGCTACACCTTC
TRBJ2-1,-,TRBV5-1,TRBD2,CASSTTSGSLNEQFF,TGCGCCAGCAGCACCACTAGCGGGAGTCTAAATGAGCAGTTCTTC
TRBJ1-2,-,TRBV6-5,TRBD1,CASSRDSDYGYTF,TGTGCCAGCAGCCGGGACAGCGACTATGGCTACACCTTC
TRBJ2-7,-,TRBV19,TRBD2,CASSTRTSGSGEQYF,TGTGCCAGTAGTACGAGGACTAGCGGGAGTGGTGAGCAGTACTTC
TRBJ2-3,-,TRBV29-1,-,CSVGGSGFTDTQYF,TGCAGCGTTGGGGGTAGCGGCTTCACAGATACGCAGTATTTT
TRBJ1-5,-,TRBV19,-,CASSLAGFDQPQHF,TGTGCCAGTAGTCTTGCAGGGTTCGATCAGCCCCAGCATTTT
TRBJ2-7,-,TRBV29-1,TRBD1,CSTTGTEAKQYF,TGCAGCACTACCGGGACAGAGGCGAAGCAGTACTTC
TRBJ1-2,-,TRBV18,-,CASSSQGWDGYTF,TGTGCCAGCTCATCACAGGGTTGGGATGGCTACACCTTC
TRBJ1-5,-,TRBV7-2,-,CASSTRTGGQPQHF,TGTGCCAGCAGCACCCGAACCGGTGGACAGCCCCAGCATTTT
TRBJ2-7,-,TRBV5-1,TRBD1,CASSFDRAPTYEQYF,TGCGCCAGCAGCTTTGACAGGGCCCCTACCTACGAGCAGTACTTC
TRBJ1-6,few,TRBV11-3,-,CASSWEGPLHF,TGTGCCAGCAGCTGGGAGGGCCCCCTCCACTTT
TRBJ2-1,-,TRBV25-1,TRBD2,CASSEAPGLAGYNEQFF,TGTGCCAGCAGTGAAGCCCCCGGGCTAGCGGGCTACAATGAGCAGTTCTTC
TRBJ2-3,-,TRBV23-1,TRBD2,CASSQTADRRWAGEPDTQYF,TGCGCCAGCAGTCAAACAGCCGATCGGCGTTGGGCGGGAGAGCCAGATACGCAGTATTTT
TRBJ1-5,-,TRBV6-2/TRBV6-3,TRBD1,CASSYKGQRNQPQHF,TGTGCCAGCAGTTACAAGGGACAGCGAAATCAGCCCCAGCATTTT
TRBJ1-4,-,TRBV5-4,TRBD1,CASSYGQGGNEKLFF,TGTGCCAGCAGTTATGGACAGGGCGGTAATGAAAAACTGTTTTTT
TRBJ2-1,-,TRBV7-2,TRBD2,CASSQNGLAGAGQFF,TGTGCCAGCAGTCAAAACGGACTAGCGGGGGCCGGGCAGTTCTTC
TRBJ1-5,-,TRBV4-2,-,CASSQDLQGSNQPQHF,TGTGCCAGCAGCCAAGACTTACAGGGATCCAATCAGCCCCAGCATTTT
TRBJ2-5,-,TRBV5-4,TRBD1,CASSLYRGRGETQYF,TGTGCCAGCAGCTTGTACCGCGGCAGGGGGGAGACCCAGTACTTC
TRBJ1-5,once,TRBV19,TRBD1,CASRRETGGWSQPQHF,TGTGCCAGTAGACGCGAGACAGGGGGCTGGAGTCAGCCCCAGCATTTT
TRBJ1-1,-,TRBV2,-,CASSDPGGTEAFF,TGTGCCAGCAGTGACCCGGGGGGCACTGAAGCTTTCTTT
TRBJ2-3,once,TRBV4-1,TRBD2,CASSQAPGGSADTQYF,TGCGCCAGCAGCCAGGCCCCTGGCGGGAGTGCAGATACGCAGTATTTT
TRBJ1-6,-,TRBV5-1,TRBD1,CASSLDPGGRESPLHF,TGCGCCAGCAGCTTGGATCCAGGGGGACGAGAATCACCCCTCCACTTT
TRBJ1-1,-,TRBV29-1,-,CSVEGGGNTEAFF,TGCAGCGTTGAGGGGGGAGGAAACACTGAAGCTTTCTTT
TRBJ2-3,-,TRBV29-1,-,CSVDWDATDTQYF,TGCAGCGTTGATTGGGACGCAACAGATACGCAGTATTTT
TRBJ2-1,-,TRBV5-1,TRBD2,CASSPLRSGRDNEQFF,TGCGCCAGCAGCCCGCTGAGGAGCGGGAGGGACAATGAGCAGTTCTTC
TRBJ2-1,-,TRBV5-4,TRBD1,CASSPPPGQGNNEQFF,TGTGCCAGCAGCCCGCCTCCGGGACAGGGGAACAATGAGCAGTTCTTC
TRBJ1-3,-,TRBV7-8,-,CASSLGGTRFSGNTIYF,TGTGCCAGCAGCTTAGGTGGGACACGGTTCTCTGGAAACACCATATATTTT
TRBJ1-2,-,TRBV19,TRBD1,CASTRTGVGYTF,TGTGCCAGTACCAGGACAGGGGTTGGCTACACCTTC
TRBJ1-2,-,TRBV12-5,-,CASAPDTNYGYTF,TGTGCTAGTGCCCCAGACACTAACTATGGCTACACCTTC
TRBJ1-1,-,TRBV29-1,-,CSVAGFTEAFF,TGCAGCGTTGCCGGGTTCACTGAAGCTTTCTTT
TRBJ2-7,few,TRBV7-2,-,CASSLVLSYEQYF,TGTGCCAGCAGCTTAGTACTCAGCTACGAGCAGTACTTC
TRBJ1-3,-,TRBV19,TRBD1,CASSPGTGTGNTIYF,TGTGCCAGTAGTCCCGGGACAGGGACTGGAAACACCATATATTTT
TRBJ1-2,-,TRBV9,-,CASSPSGGYNYGYTF,TGTGCCAGCAGTCCCTCGGGTGGATATAACTATGGCTACACCTTC
TRBJ1-2,-,TRBV7-9,-,CASSFYPLGDYGYTF,TGTGCCAGCAGCTTTTACCCACTCGGGGACTATGGCTACACCTTC
TRBJ2-3,-,TRBV5-1,TRBD2,CASSLVQREGPDTQYF,TGCGCCAGCAGCTTGGTGCAGCGGGAGGGCCCAGATACGCAGTATTTT
TRBJ1-1,-,TRBV2,-,CASSLRNTEAFF,TGTGCCAGCAGTTTGCGGAACACTGAAGCTTTCTTT
TRBJ2-7,few,TRBV20-1,-,CSARDYEQYF,TGCAGTGCTAGAGACTACGAGCAGTACTTC
TRBJ2-3,-,TRBV6-4,-,CASRRESSTDTQYF,TGTGCCAGCAGGAGGGAGTCTAGCACAGATACGCAGTATTTT
TRBJ1-6,-,TRBV27,-,CASRTRDTDPYNSPLHF,TGTGCCAGCCGAACCCGGGACACCGACCCCTATAATTCACCCCTCCACTTT
TRBJ1-2,-,TRBV7-2,-,CASSLVGQKLYGYTF,TGTGCCAGCAGCTTAGTAGGACAGAAATTATATGGCTACACCTTC
TRBJ1-4,once,TRBV28,-,CASLEGNNEKLFF,TGTGCCAGTCTCGAGGGCAATAATGAAAAACTGTTTTTT
TRBJ1-5,-,TRBV19,TRBD1,CASSSQGAVNQPQHF,TGTGCCAGTAGTTCACAGGGGGCGGTCAATCAGCCCCAGCATTTT
TRBJ1-4,once,TRBV6-2/TRBV6-3,-,CASSTSGARVEKLFF,-
TRBJ1-5,-,TRBV3-1/TRBV3-2,-,CASSQVYGEGNQPQHF,TGTGCCAGCAGCCAAGTATACGGGGAGGGCAATCAGCCCCAGCATTTT
TRBJ1-5,-,TRBV4-1,TRBD1,CASSHGDSFNQPQHF,TGCGCCAGCAGCCATGGGGACAGTTTCAATCAGCCCCAGCATTTT
TRBJ2-5,-,TRBV30,TRBD2,CAWSPLAGGPETQYF,TGTGCCTGGAGTCCTCTAGCGGGGGGGCCGGAGACCCAGTACTTC